This T cell receptor (beta chain) was found in a study of Ad26.COV2.S vaccination and SARS-CoV-2 variants. As for the study in general: Recipients of Ad26.COV2.S got it intramuscularly, once or twice 56 days apart. Study observations and caveats: It was reported that spike-specific CD8+ and CD4+ T cell responses were substantially broad after vaccination. Placebo recipients showed lower spike-specific TCR breadth than vaccinees.

The treatment denotes: approximately 18 received Ad26.COV2.S at low or high dose, single or two shots; five or six received placebo; per-sample allocation not given. The study sampled participants on day 63 after the first vaccine or placebo injection. The method was immunoSEQ multiplex PCR; TCRdb's version includes in-frame clones alone and lacks a portion of them. The profile shows 500,000 or so clones, 89% of them singletons. As concerns this clone: Its antigen is currently unknown.

This CDR3 is 16 amino acids long. V shed 7 bases, J shed 1 base, and the junction held 10 bases outside the gene matches. Germline CDR1 MDHEN, CDR2 SYDVKM. The TCR originated in a person between 18 and 65 years old who received the Ad26.COV2.S COVID-19 vaccine or a placebo. Specimen: peripheral blood, collected in a trial of Ad26.COV2.S vaccine versus placebo. The chain links TRBV28 to TRBJ1-5; 7 bases line up with TRBD1. As DNA, the CDR3 is TGTGCCAGCATCGTGGGGGGGGGACAGAGCAATCAGCCCCAGCATTTT. It specifies CASIVGGGQSNQPQHF. The complete variable domain, with remaining parts taken from reference TRBV28 and TRBJ1-5, reads DVKVTQSSRYLVKRTGEKVFLECVQDMDHENMFWYRQDPGLGLRLIYFSYDVKMKEKGDIPEGYSVSREKKERFSLILESASTNQTSMYLCASIVGGGQSNQPQHFGDGTRLSIL.